What follows are 29 T cell receptor beta chains derived from one specimen sequenced in a study of blood T cells in healthy people across ages. With a J-beta primer mix and a sample-barcoded 5' primer, a second PCR ran about 7 to 12 cycles. TCRdb re-called the 5' RACE reads with MiXCR, one entry per CDR3 protein. The table lists around 990,000 distinct CDR3 sequences, approximately 38% of them singletons. Material for sequencing was blood. These receptors were taken from a man aged 18 to 30 in good health.

This clonotype has just a few counts. The chain couples TRBV7-2 to TRBJ1-2, with D tentatively TRBD1 (5 bases). Germline values: CDR1 SGHTA, CDR2 FQGNSA. With 1 base removed from V and 8 bases from J, the gap between germline ends came to 17 bases. The CDR3 covers 15 residues. Here the CDR3 DNA reads TGTGCCAGCAGCTTAGAAGGCAGGGCCTTGGGGGGCTACACCTTC. Its translation: CASSLEGRALGGYTF.

This clonotype turned up a few times. The rearrangement joins TRBV29-1 to TRBJ2-3; a weak D match, TRBD2 (6 bases). Trimming left V 7 bases short and J 2 bases short, with 13 bases between. Germline V lookup: CDR1 SQVTM, CDR2 ANQGSEA. The CDR3 is 13 residues long. The DNA of the CDR3 is TGCAGCGCCGTCGGGGGATACACAGATACGCAGTATTTT. This sequence encodes CSAVGGYTDTQYF.

The chain is built from TRBV6-5 and TRBJ1-6, with 7 bases identical to TRBD1. The germline gives CDR1 MNHEY, CDR2 SVGAGI. The trim removed 6 bases at V and 8 bases at J, leaving 7 bases unmatched. The CDR3 is 14 residues long. The CDR3 loop reads CASRLQGVDSPLHF. CDR3 DNA sequence: TGTGCCAGCAGGCTTCAGGGGGTTGATTCACCCCTCCACTTT.

This clonotype has a handful of counts. The chain couples TRBV29-1 to TRBJ1-5, with 7 bases that match TRBD1. Germline V lookup: CDR1 SQVTM, CDR2 ANQGSEA. With 6 bases clipped from V and 2 bases from J, the junction kept 13 bases outside the gene matches. This CDR3 is 16 amino acids long. CDR3 residues: CSVRLGTASRNQPQHF. The CDR3 coding sequence is TGCAGCGTACGCCTCGGGACAGCCTCCCGCAATCAGCCCCAGCATTTT.

The chain is built from TRBV3-1 and TRBJ1-6; no clear D gene. The CDR3 has 11 residues. The V end was cut by 8 bases, the J end by 11 bases, with 10 bases between. Germline V gene lookup returns CDR1 LGHDT and CDR2 YNNKEL (reference sequence). The CDR3 DNA follows: TGTGCCAGCCGGGTGTGGGCACCCCTCCACTTT. The encoded protein is CASRVWAPLHF.

This clonotype was counted only a few times. The chain is built from TRBV14 and TRBJ2-3, with 11 bases identical to TRBD2. Germline V CDR1 and CDR2: SGHDN, FVKESK. V shed 2 bases, J shed 14 bases, and the junction held 9 bases outside the gene matches. There are 14 residues in the CDR3. The DNA for the CDR3 is TGTGCCAGCAGCCAACACTTAACTAGCGGGGGAACGTATTTT. Amino acids: CASSQHLTSGGTYF. Complete variable domain (other parts from reference TRBV14 and TRBJ2-3): EAGVTQFPSHSVIEKGQTVTLRCDPISGHDNLYWYRRVMGKEIKFLLHFVKESKQDESGMPNNRFLAERTGGTYSTLKVQPAELEDSGVYFCASSQHLTSGGTYFGPGTRLTVL.

This clonotype was detected a few times. The rearrangement uses TRBV25-1 and TRBJ1-2; D is unclear. In germline, CDR1 is MGHDK, CDR2 SYGVNS. This CDR3 is built from 13 residues. V was trimmed by 2 bases and J by 8 bases, leaving 12 bases between them. The CDR3 DNA sequence: TGTGCCAGCAGTGAACGCTGGGAAGGCGGCTACACCTTC. Amino acids: CASSERWEGGYTF.

The genes are TRBV7-2 and TRBJ1-4; possibly TRBD1 for D (6 bases). The CDR3 spans 15 residues. V shed 5 bases and J shed 7 bases, with 17 bases lying between them. CDR1 and CDR2 from the germline V gene are SGHTA and FQGNSA. The CDR3 is CASSLVAGASEKLFF. CDR3 nucleotide sequence: TGTGCCAGCAGCCTAGTCGCGGGGGCGAGTGAAAAACTGTTTTTT.

This clonotype has just a few counts. The chain is built from TRBV12-3 or TRBV12-4 and TRBJ2-5; D might be TRBD1 (5 bases). Trimming took off 8 bases at V and 7 bases at J, with 11 bases between the two ends. The CDR3 covers 11 residues. CDR3 nucleotide sequence: TGTGCCAGCTCGGTACAGGCGACCCAGTACTTC. Its translation: CASSVQATQYF.

The CDR3 here is CAINWDRAGETQYF. CDR3 bases: TGTGCCATCAATTGGGACAGGGCGGGGGAGACCCAGTACTTC. The rearrangement joins TRBV10-3 to TRBJ2-5, with 9 bases identical to TRBD1. Germline CDR1 and CDR2: ENHRY and SYGVKD. V shed 7 bases, J shed 5 bases, and the junction held 8 bases outside the gene matches. The CDR3 totals 14 residues.

The chain recombines TRBV14 with TRBJ1-6; D remains unclear. Trimming shortened V by 3 bases and J by 4 bases, and 4 bases separated the two germline ends. The CDR3 is made up of 13 amino acids. CDR1 is SGHDN and CDR2 is FVKESK in the germline V gene. CDR3 bases: TGTGCCAGCAGCCAGCAGTATAATTCACCCCTCCACTTT. As protein: CASSQQYNSPLHF.

A note on this clonotype: A read error may produce the germline difference seen at one junction end. The CDR3: CACSQALLTVQETQYF. CDR3 coding DNA: TGCGCCTGCAGCCAAGCCCTATTGACAGTCCAAGAGACCCAGTACTTC. The rearrangement joins TRBV4-1 to TRBJ2-7; perhaps TRBD1 as D (5 bases). The DNA end is more similar to TRBJ2-5, so the J call may be wrong. The CDR3 totals 16 residues. The germline gives CDR1 MGHRA, CDR2 YSYEKL.

The rearrangement uses TRBV10-3 and TRBJ1-3; a possible D gene is TRBD1 (6 bases). The germline gives CDR1 ENHRY, CDR2 SYGVKD. The CDR3 covers 15 residues. V lost 5 bases to trimming and J lost 0 bases, with 11 bases between them. The CDR3 DNA reads as TGTGCCATCAGTCCGGACAGCTTCTCTGGAAACACCATATATTTT. It translates to CAISPDSFSGNTIYF.

This clonotype was seen many times. This sequence joins TRBV6-6 and TRBJ1-1; a possible D gene is TRBD1 (5 bases). Trimming removed 2 bases at V and 7 bases at J, with 11 bases between. CDR3 length: 13 amino acids. The germline V gene has CDR1 MNHNY and CDR2 SVGAGI (reference sequence). The CDR3 loop is CASSYAQGFEAFF. The CDR3 region has the DNA TGTGCCAGCAGTTACGCTCAGGGTTTTGAAGCTTTCTTT.

V gene TRBV6-6 combines with J gene TRBJ2-7; D perhaps matches TRBD2 (5 bases). Germline CDR1 MNHNY, CDR2 SVGAGI (reference sequence). Between the trimmed V and J ends, which lost 2 bases and 2 bases, there was a span of 13 bases. This CDR3 region has 15 residues. The CDR3 sequence is CASSYRATEAYEQYF. The CDR3 nucleotides are TGTGCCAGCAGTTACCGCGCGACGGAGGCCTACGAGCAGTACTTC.

The chain links TRBV20-1 to TRBJ1-5; D remains unclear. The germline V gene encodes CDR1 DFQATT and CDR2 SNEGSKA (reference sequence). V shed 4 bases and J shed 0 bases, with 19 bases lying between them. The CDR3 covers 17 residues. As DNA, the CDR3 is TGCAGTGCTATGCCGGGTAGTTCAGCCTATAGCAATCAGCCCCAGCATTTT. Translation gives CSAMPGSSAYSNQPQHF.

This clonotype was seen more than once but under ten times. This chain uses TRBV7-2 with TRBJ2-6, with D perhaps matching TRBD2 (7 bases). V was shortened by 2 bases and J by 2 bases, with 10 bases between the two germline ends. CDR3 length equals 16 residues. CDR1 SGHTA and CDR2 FQGNSA come from the germline V gene. The CDR3 here is CASSLLGGPGANVLTF. CDR3 coding DNA: TGTGCCAGCAGCTTATTGGGGGGGCCTGGGGCCAACGTCCTGACTTTC.

The chain has TRBV27 and TRBJ2-3; the D gene is possibly TRBD1 (5 bases). This CDR3 has 15 residues. V was clipped by 6 bases and J by 6 bases, with 19 bases between them. Germline V lookup: CDR1 MNHEY, CDR2 SMNVEV (reference sequence). The CDR3 DNA follows: TGTGCCAGCAGCCAAGGGGTGCCGAAACTGGATACGCAGTATTTT. Translated, it gives CASSQGVPKLDTQYF.

The chain uses TRBV20-1 and TRBJ1-1; D gene unclear. This CDR3 spans 13 amino acids. Looked up from germline, CDR1 is DFQATT and CDR2 is SNEGSKA (reference sequence). V lost 0 bases, J lost 5 bases, and 10 bases lay in between. DNA of the CDR3: TGCAGTGCTAGAGATATATTCGGGACTGAAGCTTTCTTT. Protein: CSARDIFGTEAFF.

This clonotype was counted a few times. J is TRBJ1-6 and V is TRBV7-2; D uncertain. The V end was cut by 5 bases, the J end by 10 bases, with 9 bases between. CDR1 SGHTA and CDR2 FQGNSA come from the germline V gene. The CDR3 runs 12 residues. The CDR3 reads CASSLGYSPLHF. The CDR3 nucleotides are TGTGCCAGCAGCCTAGGATACTCACCCCTCCACTTT. The whole variable domain, filled in from reference TRBV7-2 and TRBJ1-6, reads GAGVSQSPSNKVTEKGKDVELRCDPISGHTALYWYRQSLGQGLEFLIYFQGNSAPDKSGLPSDRFSAERTGGSVSTLTIQRTQQEDSAVYLCASSLGYSPLHFGNGTRLTVT.

As concerns this clonotype: One end of the junction varies from germline; a read error may be responsible. CDR3 in amino acids: CSVEDRQRGHTDTRYF. CDR3 DNA: TGCAGCGTTGAAGATCGGCAGCGGGGACACACAGATACGCGGTATTTT. V gene TRBV29-1 combines with J gene TRBJ2-3, with a weak D call TRBD2 (7 bases). The CDR3 covers 16 residues. In germline, CDR1 is SQVTM, CDR2 ANQGSEA.

There are a few counts of this clonotype. This chain uses TRBV7-8 with TRBJ2-7, with 11 bases lining up with TRBD1. The CDR3 runs 15 residues. Germline V gene lookup returns CDR1 SGHVS and CDR2 FQNEAQ. V lost 5 bases and J lost 4; bases outside the gene matches: 7. The CDR3 bases are TGTGCCAGCAGCAACCGGGACAGGGGGACTTACGAGCAGTACTTC. Protein: CASSNRDRGTYEQYF.

The V and J genes are TRBV6-2 or TRBV6-3 and TRBJ2-7; unclear D gene. Germline V gives CDR1 MNHEY, CDR2 SVGEGT. CDR3 length: 17 residues. Trimming cost V 0 bases and J 0 bases, with 15 bases left between them. The CDR3 region has the DNA TGTGCCAGCAGTTACTCGAAGTCAAGGTCCTTCTCCTACGAGCAGTACTTC. Its protein is CASSYSKSRSFSYEQYF.

The chain carries TRBV4-1 and TRBJ1-2, with D hard to call. The V end lost 5 bases, the J end lost 2 bases, and 12 bases lay between the germline ends. CDR3 length: 14 residues. Germline V gene lookup returns CDR1 MGHRA and CDR2 YSYEKL. CDR3 sequence: CASSANQRNYGYTF. For the CDR3, the DNA is TGCGCCAGCAGCGCAAACCAAAGGAACTATGGCTACACCTTC.

In this sample, this clonotype turned up a few times. The gene calls are TRBV20-1 and TRBJ2-1, with 11 bases aligning to TRBD2. CDR1 is DFQATT, CDR2 SNEGSKA, per germline (reference sequence). V was clipped by 3 bases and J by 0 bases; unmatched bases: 10. The CDR3 is 18 residues long. As DNA, the CDR3 is TGCAGTGCTAGTGTCCTAGCGGGGGGCCTTAGCTCCTACAATGAGCAGTTCTTC. Encoded protein: CSASVLAGGLSSYNEQFF.

This clonotype occurred a few times. The chain links TRBV30 to TRBJ1-2, with a possible D match to TRBD1 (5 bases). The CDR3 loop spans 12 amino acids. CDR1 is GTSNPN and CDR2 is SVGIG in the germline V gene (reference sequence). V was shortened by 7 bases and J by 4 bases, with 13 bases between the two germline ends. The CDR3 DNA reads as TGTGCCTACGGACTTGGGGCCTATGGCTACACCTTC. Translated: CAYGLGAYGYTF.

In this sample, this clonotype turned up a few times. The rearrangement joins TRBV6-4 to TRBJ2-3, with 7 bases fitting TRBD1. Germline lookup yields CDR1 MRHNA and CDR2 SNTAGT. There are 14 residues in the CDR3. V was pared by 3 bases and J by 2 bases, with 2 bases of the junction left unmatched. CDR3 loop: CASSEQGTTDTQYF. The CDR3 DNA reads TGTGCCAGCAGTGAACAGGGGACCACAGATACGCAGTATTTT.

The table lists this clonotype with a few counts. The chain combines TRBV2 with TRBJ2-7, with D perhaps TRBD2 (6 bases). The CDR3 spans 13 residues. The germline V gene encodes CDR1 SNHLY and CDR2 FYNNEI. V lost 7 bases to trimming and J lost 2 bases, with 12 bases between them. CDR3 nucleotide sequence: TGTGCCAGCAACCGGAGGGGCACCTACGAGCAGTACTTC. Residues: CASNRRGTYEQYF.

This clonotype came up a few times. The chain couples TRBV29-1 to TRBJ2-5, with 9 bases identical to TRBD2. CDR1 and CDR2 (germline): SQVTM, ANQGSEA. V shed 1 base, J shed 5 bases, and the junction held 5 bases outside the gene matches. The CDR3 length is 14 residues. CDR3 bases: TGCAGCGTTGAAGGTTCTAGCGGGGTGGAGACCCAGTACTTC. This translates into CSVEGSSGVETQYF.